The clone carrying this TCR beta chain has more than one count but fewer than ten. Other nucleotide sequences from this sample produce the same CDR3. Libraries were prepared by immunoSEQ multiplex PCR; TCRdb keeps only in-frame clonotypes and omits some of them. Here the sample spans about 370,000 clones, roughly nine tenths being singletons. Germline V gene sequence: CDR1 LNHDA, CDR2 SQIVND (reference sequence). Trimming removed 4 bases from V and 1 base from J; junction bases left unmatched: 3. The CDR3 spans 15 residues. This sample stems from a study of blood T cell repertoires in COVID-19. The source of this sequence is a man between 18 and 35 years old who had recovered from COVID-19. V is TRBV19 and J is TRBJ2-1, with 8 bases that match TRBD2. Sequenced input: PBMCs or T cells enriched from blood (not recorded which). The CDR3 DNA is TGTGCCAGTAGTACTACTAGCGGTTCCTACAATGAGCAGTTCTTC. It yields the protein CASSTTSGSYNEQFF.